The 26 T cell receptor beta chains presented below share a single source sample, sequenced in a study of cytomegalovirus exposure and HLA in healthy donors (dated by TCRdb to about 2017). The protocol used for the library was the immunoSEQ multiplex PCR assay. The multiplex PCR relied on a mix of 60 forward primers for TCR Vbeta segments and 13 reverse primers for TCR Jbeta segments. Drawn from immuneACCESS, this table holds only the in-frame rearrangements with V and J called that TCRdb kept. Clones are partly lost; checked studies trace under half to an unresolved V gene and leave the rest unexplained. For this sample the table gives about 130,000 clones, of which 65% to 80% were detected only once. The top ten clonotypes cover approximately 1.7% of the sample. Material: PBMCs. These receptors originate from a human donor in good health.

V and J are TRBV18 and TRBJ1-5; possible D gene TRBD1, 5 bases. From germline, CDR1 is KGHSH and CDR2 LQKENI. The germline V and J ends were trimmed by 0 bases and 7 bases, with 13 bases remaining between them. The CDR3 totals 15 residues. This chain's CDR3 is CASSPPAPGVQPQHF. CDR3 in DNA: TGTGCCAGCTCACCACCGGCTCCGGGGGTGCAGCCCCAGCATTTT.

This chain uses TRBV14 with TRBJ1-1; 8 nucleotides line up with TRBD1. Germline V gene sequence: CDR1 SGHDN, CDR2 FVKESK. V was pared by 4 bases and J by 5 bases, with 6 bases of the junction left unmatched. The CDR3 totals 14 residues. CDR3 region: CASSLGQGGTEAFF. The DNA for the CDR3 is TGTGCCAGCAGCCTCGGACAGGGAGGGACTGAAGCTTTCTTT. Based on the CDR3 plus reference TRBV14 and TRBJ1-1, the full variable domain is EAGVTQFPSHSVIEKGQTVTLRCDPISGHDNLYWYRRVMGKEIKFLLHFVKESKQDESGMPNNRFLAERTGGTYSTLKVQPAELEDSGVYFCASSLGQGGTEAFFGQGTRLTVV.

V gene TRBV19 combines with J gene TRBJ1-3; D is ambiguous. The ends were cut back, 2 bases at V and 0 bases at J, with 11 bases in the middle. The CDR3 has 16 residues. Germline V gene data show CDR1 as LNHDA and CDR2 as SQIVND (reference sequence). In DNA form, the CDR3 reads TGTGCCAGTAGTATATTAGGACGGGGCTCTGGAAACACCATATATTTT. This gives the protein CASSILGRGSGNTIYF.

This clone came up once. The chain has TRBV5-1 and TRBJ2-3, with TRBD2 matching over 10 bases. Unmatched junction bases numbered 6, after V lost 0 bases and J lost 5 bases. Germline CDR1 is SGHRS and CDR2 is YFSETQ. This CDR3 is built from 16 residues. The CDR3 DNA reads TGCGCCAGCAGCTTGGGAGCGGGAGGGCCTCGAGATACGCAGTATTTT. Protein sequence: CASSLGAGGPRDTQYF.

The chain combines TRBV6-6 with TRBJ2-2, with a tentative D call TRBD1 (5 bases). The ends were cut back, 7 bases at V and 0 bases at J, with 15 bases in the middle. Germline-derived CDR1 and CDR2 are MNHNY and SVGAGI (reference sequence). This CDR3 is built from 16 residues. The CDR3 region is CASIPSGRANTGELFF. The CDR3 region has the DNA TGTGCCAGCATCCCCTCGGGCAGGGCGAACACCGGGGAGCTGTTTTTT.

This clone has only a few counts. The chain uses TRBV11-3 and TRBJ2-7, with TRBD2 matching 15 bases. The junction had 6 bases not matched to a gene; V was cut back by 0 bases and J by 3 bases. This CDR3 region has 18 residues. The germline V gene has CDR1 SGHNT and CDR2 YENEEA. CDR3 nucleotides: TGTGCCAGCAGCTTAGACCTAGGGACTAGCGGGAGGTTCTACGAGCAGTACTTC. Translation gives CASSLDLGTSGRFYEQYF. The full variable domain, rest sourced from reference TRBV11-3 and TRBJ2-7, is EAGVVQSPRYKIIEKKQPVAFWCNPISGHNTLYWYLQNLGQGPELLIRYENEEAVDDSQLPKDRFSAERLKGVDSTLKIQPAELGDSAVYLCASSLDLGTSGRFYEQYFGPGTRLTVT.

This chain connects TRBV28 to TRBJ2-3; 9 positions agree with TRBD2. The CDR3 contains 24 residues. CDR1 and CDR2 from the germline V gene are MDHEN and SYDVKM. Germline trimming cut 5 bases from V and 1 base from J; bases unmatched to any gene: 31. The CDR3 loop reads CASSTDGLARTPGRPPFGTDTQYF. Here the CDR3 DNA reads TGTGCCAGCAGTACGGACGGACTAGCGCGAACCCCCGGTCGCCCGCCTTTTGGCACAGATACGCAGTATTTT.

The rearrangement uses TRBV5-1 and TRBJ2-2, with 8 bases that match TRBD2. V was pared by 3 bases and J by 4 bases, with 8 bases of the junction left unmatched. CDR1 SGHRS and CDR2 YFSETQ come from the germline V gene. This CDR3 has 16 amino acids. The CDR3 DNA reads TGCGCCAGCAGCTCCTCCGGGACTAGTATCACCGGGGAGCTGTTTTTT. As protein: CASSSSGTSITGELFF.

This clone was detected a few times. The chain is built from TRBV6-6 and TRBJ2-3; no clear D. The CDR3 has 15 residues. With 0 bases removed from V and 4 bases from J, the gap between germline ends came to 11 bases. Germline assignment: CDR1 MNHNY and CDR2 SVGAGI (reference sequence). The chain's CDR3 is CASSYSLQIADTQYF. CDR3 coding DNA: TGTGCCAGCAGTTACTCTCTACAGATAGCAGATACGCAGTATTTT.

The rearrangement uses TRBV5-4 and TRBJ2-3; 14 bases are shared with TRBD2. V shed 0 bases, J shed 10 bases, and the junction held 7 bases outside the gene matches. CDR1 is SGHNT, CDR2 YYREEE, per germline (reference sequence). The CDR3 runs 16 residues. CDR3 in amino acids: CASSLGGTSGSNAQYF. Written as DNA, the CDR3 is TGTGCCAGCAGCTTGGGGGGGACTAGCGGGAGTAACGCGCAGTATTTT.

CDR3 in amino acids: CASSGTRGPNYGYTF. Written as DNA, the CDR3 is TGCGCCAGCAGCGGGACTAGGGGGCCTAACTATGGCTACACCTTC. The rearrangement links TRBV4-3 to TRBJ1-2; 7 bases map to TRBD1. The CDR3 has 15 amino acids. Germline V gene data show CDR1 as LGHNA and CDR2 as YSLEER. With 5 bases clipped from V and 0 bases from J, the junction kept 6 bases outside the gene matches.

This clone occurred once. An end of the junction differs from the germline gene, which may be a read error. The CDR3 region has the DNA TGTGCCGGCAGCTTAAACCCAGCGGGAGGGCGAAATGAGCAGTTCTTC. As protein: CAGSLNPAGGRNEQFF. The genes are TRBV7-9 and TRBJ2-1, with 10 bases identical to TRBD2. Germline V gene lookup returns CDR1 SEHNR and CDR2 FQNEAQ (reference sequence). This CDR3 comprises 16 residues.

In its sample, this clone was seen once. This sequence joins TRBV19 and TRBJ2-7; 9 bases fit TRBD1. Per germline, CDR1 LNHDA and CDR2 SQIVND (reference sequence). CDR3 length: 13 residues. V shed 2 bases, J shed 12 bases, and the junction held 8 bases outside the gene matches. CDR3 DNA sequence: TGTGCCAGTAGTATACAGGTCGGACAGGGGAGGTACTTC. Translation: CASSIQVGQGRYF. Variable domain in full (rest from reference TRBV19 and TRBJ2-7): DGGITQSPKYLFRKEGQNVTLSCEQNLNHDAMYWYRQDPGQGLRLIYYSQIVNDFQKGDIAEGYSVSREKKESFPLTVTSAQKNPTAFYLCASSIQVGQGRYFGPGTRLTVT.

CDR3 sequence reads: CASRPGGGLSGNTIYF. The CDR3 coding sequence is TGTGCCAGCAGGCCAGGGGGCGGACTCTCTGGAAACACCATATATTTT. The chain is built from TRBV7-8 and TRBJ1-3, with 8 bases matching TRBD1. Trimming removed 6 bases from V and 0 bases from J; junction bases left unmatched: 7. CDR1 and CDR2 from the germline V gene are SGHVS and FQNEAQ. The CDR3 is made up of 16 amino acids.

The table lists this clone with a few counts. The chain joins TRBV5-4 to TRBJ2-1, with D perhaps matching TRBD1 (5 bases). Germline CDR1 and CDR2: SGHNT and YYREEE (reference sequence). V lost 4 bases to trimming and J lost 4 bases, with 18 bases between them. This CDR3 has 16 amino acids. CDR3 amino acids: CASSPPVTGSYNEQFF. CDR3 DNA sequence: TGTGCCAGCAGCCCTCCGGTCACAGGATCTTACAATGAGCAGTTCTTC.

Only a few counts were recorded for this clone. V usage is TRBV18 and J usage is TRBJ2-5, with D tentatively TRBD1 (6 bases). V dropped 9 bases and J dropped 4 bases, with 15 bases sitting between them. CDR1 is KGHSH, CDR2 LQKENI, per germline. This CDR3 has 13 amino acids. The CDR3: CASQPGQLETQYF. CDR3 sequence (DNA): TGTGCCAGTCAACCGGGACAACTAGAGACCCAGTACTTC.

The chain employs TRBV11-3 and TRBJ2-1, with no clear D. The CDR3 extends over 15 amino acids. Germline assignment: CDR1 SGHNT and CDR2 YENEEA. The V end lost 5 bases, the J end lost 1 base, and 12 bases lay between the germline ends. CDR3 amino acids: CASSRRFASYNEQFF. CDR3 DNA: TGTGCCAGCAGCCGCCGGTTTGCGTCCTACAATGAGCAGTTCTTC.

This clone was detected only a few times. CDR3 loop: CASSALSSASAAGETQYF. In nucleotides, the CDR3 is TGCGCCAGCAGCGCCCTTTCTAGCGCCTCCGCCGCGGGAGAGACCCAGTACTTC. V is TRBV5-1 and J is TRBJ2-5, with D possibly TRBD2 on 6 matching bases. Germline loops: CDR1 SGHRS, CDR2 YFSETQ. The CDR3 contains 18 residues. Trimming stripped 4 bases from V and 4 bases from J, with 26 bases between.

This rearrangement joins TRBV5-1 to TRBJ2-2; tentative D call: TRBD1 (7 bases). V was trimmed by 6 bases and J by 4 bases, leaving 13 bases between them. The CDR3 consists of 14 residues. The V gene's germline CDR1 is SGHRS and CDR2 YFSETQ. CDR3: CASNRGGFTGELFF. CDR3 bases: TGCGCCAGCAACAGGGGAGGTTTCACCGGGGAGCTGTTTTTT.

The chain's CDR3 is CASSSPQGGLAGYEQYF. As DNA, the CDR3 is TGTGCCAGTAGTTCCCCCCAAGGGGGACTAGCGGGATACGAGCAGTACTTC. The rearrangement links TRBV19 to TRBJ2-7, with 13 nucleotides matching TRBD2. Germline assignment: CDR1 LNHDA and CDR2 SQIVND (reference sequence). V lost 5 bases, J lost 4 bases, and 11 bases stayed unmatched. This CDR3 has 17 residues.

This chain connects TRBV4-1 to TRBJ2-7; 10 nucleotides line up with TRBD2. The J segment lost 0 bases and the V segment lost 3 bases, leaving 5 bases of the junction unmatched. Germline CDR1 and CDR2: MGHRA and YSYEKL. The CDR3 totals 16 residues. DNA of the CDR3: TGCGCCAGCAGCCAGGCAACTAGCGGGGCCTCCTACGAGCAGTACTTC. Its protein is CASSQATSGASYEQYF.

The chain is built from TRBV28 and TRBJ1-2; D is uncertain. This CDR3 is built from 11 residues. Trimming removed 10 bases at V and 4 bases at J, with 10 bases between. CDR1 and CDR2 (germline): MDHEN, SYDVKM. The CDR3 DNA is TGTGCCACCGACTCTCTCTATGGCTACACCTTC. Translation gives CATDSLYGYTF.

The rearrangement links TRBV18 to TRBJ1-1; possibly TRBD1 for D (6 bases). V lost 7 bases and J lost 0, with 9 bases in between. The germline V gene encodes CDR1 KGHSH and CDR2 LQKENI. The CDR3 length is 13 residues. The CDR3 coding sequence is TGTGCCAGCTGCCAGGGGATGAACACTGAAGCTTTCTTT. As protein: CASCQGMNTEAFF.

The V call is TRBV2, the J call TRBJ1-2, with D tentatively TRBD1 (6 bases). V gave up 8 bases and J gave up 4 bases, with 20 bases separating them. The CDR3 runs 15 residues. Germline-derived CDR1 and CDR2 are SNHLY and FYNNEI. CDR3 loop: CASGDGGREFYGYTF. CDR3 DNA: TGTGCCAGCGGGGACGGGGGGCGAGAGTTCTATGGCTACACCTTC.

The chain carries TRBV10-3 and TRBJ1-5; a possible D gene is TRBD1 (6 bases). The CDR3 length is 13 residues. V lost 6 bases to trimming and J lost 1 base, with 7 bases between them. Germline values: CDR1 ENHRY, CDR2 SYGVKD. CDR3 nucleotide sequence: TGTGCCATCAGGCAGGGGAGCAATCAGCCCCAGCATTTT. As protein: CAIRQGSNQPQHF.

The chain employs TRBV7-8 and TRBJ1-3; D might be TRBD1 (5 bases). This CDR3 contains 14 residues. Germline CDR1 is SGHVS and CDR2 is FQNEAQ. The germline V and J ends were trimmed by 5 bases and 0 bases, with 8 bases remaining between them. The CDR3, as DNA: TGTGCCAGCAGCGACAGCCACTCTGGAAACACCATATATTTT. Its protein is CASSDSHSGNTIYF.